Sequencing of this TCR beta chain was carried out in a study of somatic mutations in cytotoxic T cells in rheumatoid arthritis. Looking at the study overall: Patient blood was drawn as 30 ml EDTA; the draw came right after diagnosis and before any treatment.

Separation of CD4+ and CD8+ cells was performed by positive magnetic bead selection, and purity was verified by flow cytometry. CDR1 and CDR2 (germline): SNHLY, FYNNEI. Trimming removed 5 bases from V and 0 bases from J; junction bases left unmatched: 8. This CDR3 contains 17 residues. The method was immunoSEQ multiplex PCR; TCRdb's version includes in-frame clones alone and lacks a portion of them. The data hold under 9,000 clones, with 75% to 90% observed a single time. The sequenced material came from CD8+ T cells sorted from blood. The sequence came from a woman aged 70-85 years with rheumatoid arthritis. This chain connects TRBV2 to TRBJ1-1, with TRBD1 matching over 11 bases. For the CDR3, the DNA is TGTGCCAGCAGTTCGGGGACAGGGGGTTTTATGAACACTGAAGCTTTCTTT. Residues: CASSSGTGGFMNTEAFF.